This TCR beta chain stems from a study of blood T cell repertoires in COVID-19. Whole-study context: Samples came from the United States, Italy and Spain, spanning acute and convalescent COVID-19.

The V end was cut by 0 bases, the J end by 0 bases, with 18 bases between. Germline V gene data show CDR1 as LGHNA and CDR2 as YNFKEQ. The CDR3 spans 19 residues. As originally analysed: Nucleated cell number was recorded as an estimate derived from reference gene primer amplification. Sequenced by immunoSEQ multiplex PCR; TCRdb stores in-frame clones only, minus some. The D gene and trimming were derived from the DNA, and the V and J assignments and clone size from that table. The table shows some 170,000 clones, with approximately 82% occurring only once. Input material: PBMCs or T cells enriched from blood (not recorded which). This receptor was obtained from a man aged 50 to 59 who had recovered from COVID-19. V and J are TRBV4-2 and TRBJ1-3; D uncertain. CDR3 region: CASSQDRSWNSFSGNTIYF. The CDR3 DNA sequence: TGTGCCAGCAGCCAAGATCGGTCGTGGAACAGCTTCTCTGGAAACACCATATATTTT.